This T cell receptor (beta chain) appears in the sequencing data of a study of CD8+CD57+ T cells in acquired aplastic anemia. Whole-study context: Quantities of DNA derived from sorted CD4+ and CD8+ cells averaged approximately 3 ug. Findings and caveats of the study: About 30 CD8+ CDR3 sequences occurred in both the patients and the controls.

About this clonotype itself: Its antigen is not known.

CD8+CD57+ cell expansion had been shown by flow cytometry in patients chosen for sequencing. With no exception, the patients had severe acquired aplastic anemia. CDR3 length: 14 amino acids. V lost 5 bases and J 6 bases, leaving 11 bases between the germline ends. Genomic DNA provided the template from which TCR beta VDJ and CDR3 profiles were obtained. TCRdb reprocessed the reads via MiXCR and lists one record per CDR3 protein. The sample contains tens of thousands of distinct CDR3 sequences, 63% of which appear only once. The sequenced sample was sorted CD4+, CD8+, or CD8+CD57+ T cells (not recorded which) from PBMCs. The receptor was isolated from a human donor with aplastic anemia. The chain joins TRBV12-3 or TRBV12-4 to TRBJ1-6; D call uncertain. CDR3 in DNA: TGTGCCAGCAGTAGAGCCCGCGGTAATTCACCCCTCCACTTT. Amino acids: CASSRARGNSPLHF.